Below are 28 T cell receptor beta chains sequenced from a single sample in a study of cytomegalovirus exposure and HLA in healthy donors. Amplification used 60 Vbeta primers and 13 Jbeta primers. Clones were sequenced by immunoSEQ multiplex PCR, and TCRdb holds only the in-frame ones, with some missing. The table includes over 75,000 clones, 67% detected once. Sequenced input: PBMCs. All receptors come from a man aged 25 to 40 in good health and CMV-seronegative.

V usage is TRBV30 and J usage is TRBJ1-5; TRBD1 might be the D (5 bases). Trimming pared 3 bases from V and 9 bases from J, leaving 15 bases between. Germline CDR1 reads GTSNPN; CDR2 reads SVGIG (reference sequence). The CDR3 is 13 amino acids. The CDR3 sequence is CAWRGAPQGPQHF. The CDR3 nucleotides are TGTGCCTGGAGAGGGGCTCCCCAGGGGCCCCAGCATTTT.

The chain uses TRBV6-5 and TRBJ2-7; D may be TRBD2 (7 bases). This CDR3 has 14 residues. CDR1 and CDR2 from the germline V gene are MNHEY and SVGAGI. Trimming took off 5 bases at V and 4 bases at J, with 15 bases between the two ends. Here the CDR3 reads CASSRQGGGYEQYF. CDR3 DNA: TGTGCCAGCAGTCGACAAGGGGGGGGGTACGAGCAGTACTTC.

The chain joins TRBV5-1 to TRBJ2-5; TRBD2 agrees at 15 bases. The CDR3 runs 15 residues. Unmatched junction bases numbered 2, after V lost 2 bases and J lost 6 bases. Germline CDR1 and CDR2: SGHRS and YFSETQ. The CDR3 DNA is TGCGCCAGCAGCTTCGGGACTAGCGGGAGGAAGACCCAGTACTTC. Translating it yields CASSFGTSGRKTQYF.

The V gene is TRBV6-5, the J gene TRBJ2-1; 7 nucleotides match TRBD1. Trimming removed 6 bases from V and 2 bases from J; junction bases left unmatched: 4. This CDR3 has 14 residues. CDR1 is MNHEY and CDR2 is SVGAGI in the germline V gene. CDR3 protein: CASSPGTAYNEQFF. CDR3 sequence (DNA): TGTGCCAGCAGCCCCGGGACAGCCTACAATGAGCAGTTCTTC.

The CDR3 loop is CASSLSAGSNTEAFF. CDR3 coding DNA: TGTGCCAGCAGTTTATCGGCAGGATCGAACACTGAAGCTTTCTTT. The chain couples TRBV27 to TRBJ1-1; D is unresolved. V was trimmed by 0 bases and J by 1 base, leaving 9 bases between them. CDR3 length: 15 amino acids. Germline CDR1 is MNHEY and CDR2 is SMNVEV (reference sequence).

With regard to this clone: Compared with germline, one end of the junction differs, possibly owing to a read error. The chain has TRBV7-9 and TRBJ1-1, with a possible D match to TRBD1 (5 bases). CDR1 and CDR2 from the germline V gene are SEHNR and FQNEAQ (reference sequence). This CDR3 contains 13 residues. The CDR3 DNA reads as TGTTCCAGCAGCTTAGACAGGAACACTGAAGCTTTCTTT. Its protein is CSSSLDRNTEAFF.

The gene calls are TRBV19 and TRBJ1-2; D is possibly TRBD1 (5 bases). Trimming cost V 5 bases and J 4 bases, with 11 bases left between them. The CDR3 loop spans 13 amino acids. Germline CDR1 is LNHDA and CDR2 is SQIVND (reference sequence). CDR3 loop: CASSETGGYGYTF. CDR3 nucleotides: TGTGCCAGTAGTGAGACCGGGGGCTATGGCTACACCTTC.

The chain recombines TRBV5-4 with TRBJ1-1, with a weak D call TRBD1 (6 bases). The CDR3 has 13 residues. V lost 0 bases, J lost 6 bases, and 9 bases lay in between. Germline CDR1 SGHNT, CDR2 YYREEE (reference sequence). The CDR3 loop is CASSLDRDPEAFF. The CDR3 nucleotides read TGTGCCAGCAGCTTGGACAGGGACCCTGAAGCTTTCTTT.

This chain joins TRBV7-9 and TRBJ2-7, with 10 nucleotides matching TRBD2. V was clipped by 4 bases and J by 7 bases; unmatched bases: 7. Looked up from germline, CDR1 is SEHNR and CDR2 is FQNEAQ (reference sequence). The CDR3 has 14 amino acids. The CDR3 is CASSSQREGFEQYF. The CDR3 DNA follows: TGTGCCAGCAGCTCTCAGCGGGAGGGCTTTGAGCAGTACTTC.

This chain uses TRBV2 with TRBJ2-1; D is uncertain. The CDR3 has 11 amino acids. The germline CDR1 and CDR2 sequences are SNHLY and FYNNEI. Trimming pared 6 bases from V and 5 bases from J, leaving 5 bases between. The CDR3 DNA reads TGTGCCAGCAGGGTAGACAATGAGCAGTTCTTC. Protein: CASRVDNEQFF.

On this clone itself: Other DNA sequences of this sample code for an identical CDR3. The V and J genes are TRBV6-5 and TRBJ1-1; TRBD1 matches at 9 bases. Trimming took 4 bases from V and 4 from J; bases not matched to a gene: 1. Per the germline V gene, CDR1 is MNHEY and CDR2 is SVGAGI. This CDR3 comprises 13 residues. CDR3 loop: CASSLGQGTEAFF. In DNA form, the CDR3 reads TGTGCCAGCAGTTTGGGACAGGGCACTGAAGCTTTCTTT.

The rearrangement joins TRBV19 to TRBJ2-1; 7 bases agree with TRBD1. This CDR3 spans 15 amino acids. V shed 5 bases, J shed 7 bases, and the junction held 11 bases outside the gene matches. Germline V gives CDR1 LNHDA, CDR2 SQIVND (reference sequence). CDR3 region: CASSPADRLRNEQFF. CDR3 sequence (DNA): TGTGCCAGTAGTCCTGCGGACAGGCTAAGGAATGAGCAGTTCTTC.

On this clone itself: The same CDR3 can be traced to other DNA sequences in this sample. The chain joins TRBV28 to TRBJ2-2; 7 bases match TRBD1. This CDR3 is 14 amino acids long. Trimming at V came to 6 bases and at J to 6 bases, leaving 7 bases not matched to a gene. Germline lookup yields CDR1 MDHEN and CDR2 SYDVKM. As DNA, the CDR3 is TGTGCCAGCAGCCTGAACAGGGGTGCCGGGGAGCTGTTTTTT. It specifies CASSLNRGAGELFF.

V gene TRBV6-5 combines with J gene TRBJ2-5, with 9 bases aligning to TRBD2. The CDR3 is made up of 14 amino acids. J gave up 5 bases and V 4 bases, and 5 bases lay outside the gene matches. The germline gives CDR1 MNHEY, CDR2 SVGAGI. CDR3 sequence (DNA): TGTGCCAGCAGTTCAGCGGGGGGATTTGAGACCCAGTACTTC. This sequence encodes CASSSAGGFETQYF.

The chain joins TRBV11-3 to TRBJ2-1; a weak D match, TRBD1 (8 bases). This CDR3 is 15 amino acids long. V lost 5 bases and J lost 2, with 13 bases in between. Germline assignment: CDR1 SGHNT and CDR2 YENEEA. The CDR3 nucleotides read TGTGCCAGCAGCCGACAGGGGAGGGCCTACAATGAGCAGTTCTTC. It yields the protein CASSRQGRAYNEQFF.

The gene calls are TRBV25-1 and TRBJ2-2; 10 bases are a match to TRBD1. CDR1 is MGHDK and CDR2 is SYGVNS in the germline V gene. There are 14 residues in the CDR3. The trim removed 6 bases at V and 5 bases at J, leaving 3 bases unmatched. The CDR3 bases are TGTGCCAGCAGCAGACAGGGGGCAACCGGGGAGCTGTTTTTT. Protein: CASSRQGATGELFF.

The chain has TRBV5-1 and TRBJ2-5; 9 nucleotides line up with TRBD2. Germline trimming cut 4 bases from V and 3 bases from J; bases unmatched to any gene: 10. Germline CDR1 SGHRS, CDR2 YFSETQ. This CDR3 has 16 amino acids. DNA for the CDR3: TGCGCCAGCAGCAAGGTTAGCGGGAGTCGAAAAGAGACCCAGTACTTC. It codes for CASSKVSGSRKETQYF. The full variable domain, in which reference TRBV5-1 and TRBJ2-5 provide the parts outside the CDR3, is KAGVTQTPRYLIKTRGQQVTLSCSPISGHRSVSWYQQTPGQGLQFLFEYFSETQRNKGNFPGRFSGRQFSNSRSEMNVSTLELGDSALYLCASSKVSGSRKETQYFGPGTRLLVL.

This chain uses TRBV7-9 with TRBJ1-2; D perhaps matches TRBD1 (6 bases). Germline CDR1 and CDR2: SEHNR and FQNEAQ (reference sequence). V lost 6 bases and J 4 bases, leaving 15 bases between the germline ends. CDR3 length: 14 amino acids. Here the CDR3 DNA reads TGTGCCAGCAGGGGGATGGGACACCTCTATGGCTACACCTTC. Amino acid sequence: CASRGMGHLYGYTF.

The chain links TRBV13 to TRBJ1-1; 9 bases line up with TRBD1. Germline CDR1 PRHDT, CDR2 FYEKMQ (reference sequence). The V gene end was trimmed by 5 bases and the J gene end by 1 base; junction bases not matched to a gene: 8. The CDR3 has 16 amino acids. CDR3 in amino acids: CASSPLPTGGNTEAFF. CDR3 nucleotide sequence: TGTGCCAGCAGCCCTCTACCGACAGGGGGGAACACTGAAGCTTTCTTT. The full variable domain, its missing parts supplied by reference TRBV13 and TRBJ1-1, is AAGVIQSPRHLIKEKRETATLKCYPIPRHDTVYWYQQGPGQDPQFLISFYEKMQSDKGSIPDRFSAQQFSDYHSELNMSSLELGDSALYFCASSPLPTGGNTEAFFGQGTRLTVV.

The chain joins TRBV4-1 to TRBJ2-7, with D perhaps TRBD1 (6 bases). Germline V gives CDR1 MGHRA, CDR2 YSYEKL. The V gene lost 4 bases and the J gene lost 5 bases, with 18 bases spanning the gap. This CDR3 contains 15 residues. The CDR3 DNA is TGCGCCAGCAGCCCCTTACAGGGCAAGTCCCACGAGCAGTACTTC. Residues: CASSPLQGKSHEQYF.

This chain links TRBV7-2 with TRBJ1-2; perhaps TRBD1 as D (6 bases). From germline, CDR1 is SGHTA and CDR2 FQGNSA. The CDR3 covers 13 residues. The V end lost 2 bases, the J end lost 8 bases, and 12 bases lay between the germline ends. CDR3 in amino acids: CASSLRGRGGYTF. As DNA, the CDR3 is TGTGCCAGCAGCTTACGTGGCAGGGGCGGCTACACCTTC.

The rearrangement joins TRBV9 to TRBJ1-4; D perhaps matches TRBD1 (5 bases). The CDR3 extends over 15 amino acids. Trimming took 4 bases from V and 7 from J, leaving 17 bases between them. Germline values: CDR1 SGDLS, CDR2 YYNGEE. The CDR3 sequence is CASSPTDNRGEKLFF. CDR3 in DNA: TGTGCCAGCAGCCCAACAGACAATAGGGGTGAAAAACTGTTTTTT.

The V call is TRBV13, the J call TRBJ2-7; tentatively, D is TRBD1 (6 bases). Germline CDR1 PRHDT, CDR2 FYEKMQ (reference sequence). The V end lost 4 bases, the J end lost 3 bases, and 13 bases lay between the germline ends. The CDR3 length is 14 residues. CDR3 in amino acids: CASSSNPTGYEQYF. DNA of the CDR3: TGTGCCAGCAGCTCGAACCCGACAGGCTACGAGCAGTACTTC.

The chain has TRBV4-3 and TRBJ1-2, with 7 nucleotides matching TRBD1. Germline V gives CDR1 LGHNA, CDR2 YSLEER. The CDR3 is made up of 20 amino acids. The ends lost 2 bases at V and 0 bases at J; junction bases unmatched: 18. The CDR3 is CASSQLPSFPFTGANYGYTF. The CDR3 nucleotides read TGCGCCAGCAGCCAACTTCCCTCATTCCCATTCACAGGGGCTAACTATGGCTACACCTTC.

This chain uses TRBV7-8 with TRBJ1-2; TRBD1 is a possible D gene (6 bases). The V end was cut by 2 bases, the J end by 1 base, with 14 bases between. Germline V CDR1 and CDR2: SGHVS, FQNEAQ. The CDR3 spans 16 residues. This CDR3 is CASSLWAGEGNYGYTF. The CDR3 DNA reads as TGTGCCAGCAGCTTATGGGCAGGGGAGGGTAACTATGGCTACACCTTC.

V usage is TRBV5-6 and J usage is TRBJ1-2; D may be TRBD1 (5 bases). CDR3 length equals 15 residues. Trimming removed 3 bases at V and 3 bases at J, with 15 bases between. In germline, CDR1 is SGHDT, CDR2 YYEEEE. The CDR3 protein is CASSSGEVPYYGYTF. The CDR3 nucleotides are TGTGCCAGCAGCTCGGGGGAGGTCCCCTACTATGGCTACACCTTC.

The V and J genes are TRBV19 and TRBJ2-3, with 9 bases lining up with TRBD2. The V segment lost 10 bases and the J segment 0 bases; nucleotides outside the gene matches: 5. The CDR3 is made up of 14 amino acids. The germline CDR1 and CDR2 sequences are LNHDA and SQIVND (reference sequence). For the CDR3, the DNA is TGTGCCAACCCTAGCGGGAAAAGCACAGATACGCAGTATTTT. It yields the protein CANPSGKSTDTQYF.

V and J are TRBV4-1 and TRBJ2-7; no reliable D call. This CDR3 spans 14 amino acids. From germline, CDR1 is MGHRA and CDR2 YSYEKL. V lost 0 bases to trimming and J lost 3 bases, with 9 bases between them. The CDR3 is CASSQDLQYYEQYF. In nucleotides, the CDR3 is TGCGCCAGCAGCCAAGATCTACAGTACTACGAGCAGTACTTC.